This T cell receptor (beta chain) emerged from a study of multiple sclerosis patients with progressive multifocal leukoencephalopathy (dated by TCRdb to about 2019). Background on the whole study: Peripheral T and B cells were examined in MS patients who went on to develop PML (4 under natalizumab, 1 after alemtuzumab) as well as in treated patients who did not. Longitudinal follow-up was performed in two natalizumab-treated patients who later developed PML, from before therapy through 6 and 12 months to PML onset. The study was designed to detect JC virus-specific or public T-cell expansions arising at the time of PML onset. Points the paper makes about the study in general: With only a small, descriptive cohort, it remained unclear whether the findings reflect JC virus infection or general immunocompromise. Analysis was restricted to peripheral blood, although for natalizumab-associated PML, cerebrospinal fluid or brain lymphocytes might be more informative. Lower normalized Shannon entropy suggested less diverse TRB repertoires in most PML patients, whereas the natalizumab-treated controls showed values near 1. TRB clones with frequency above 0.5% were observed only in PML patients, but the clones expanded at PML onset were found to be already present before and during natalizumab therapy. At the time PML developed, no common TRBV or TRBJ gene usage or preferential TRBV-TRBJ pairings were detected.

Amplification of TRB CDR3 regions from genomic DNA was performed at survey-level depth using the immunoSEQ two-step multiplex PCR. To estimate template counts and remove amplification bias, each PCR was spiked with synthetic inline TR CDR3 controls covering all V-J pairings. Reads were processed so that amplification and sequencing bias were reduced, and quantification was performed against synthetic TR CDR3 analogs. The original methods were these. Raw data were processed in ImmunoSEQ Analyzer, with out-of-frame sequences and CDR3s containing stop codons removed, and gene names were assigned according to IMGT nomenclature. Normalized Shannon entropy, defined as 1 minus Pielou's evenness, served as the summary measure of repertoire diversity. Only TRB sequences sharing the V gene, the J gene and the CDR3 were counted as identical. Public PML clonotypes were defined as CDR3s shared by two or more PML-onset samples but absent from earlier samples, from controls, and from public databases. CDR3 amino acid composition by position was analyzed with Skylign using the observed count method. The immuneACCESS repertoire file appears here via TCRdb, limited to in-frame rearrangements. These files lack a portion of the clones; in checked studies, under half of the deficit traces to unresolved V genes, and the cause of the others is not known. That table gives V, J and clone size, and the DNA gave D and trimming. The sample has about 32,000 clones on record, about 87% of them singletons. The ten largest clonotypes hold 5.7% of the sample.

This clone is a singleton in its sample. Its antigen target is currently unknown. Base quality data are lacking; no much larger clone is found one base away. Explained via the paper, the time point label denotes: time of PML onset. Taken with the paper, the label for treatment or condition translates to: on natalizumab therapy at sampling. Diagnosis of PML was based on clinical and MRI findings and confirmed by finding JC virus DNA in cerebrospinal fluid. In the natalizumab-treated patients, PML was found to develop after between roughly 15 and 60 months of natalizumab therapy. Every listed patient had earlier received interferon beta, and every PML patient was female. Blood samples for T3 were taken at PML onset. Ficoll-Hypaque density gradient centrifugation was used to isolate peripheral blood mononuclear cells. The CDR3 holds 15 amino acids from the cysteine to the phenylalanine. Only the CDR3 part of the read is kept: 45 bases, read in frame from the first base. CDR1 GTSNPN and CDR2 SVGIG were looked up in the germline V gene (reference sequence). Trimming accounts for 0 bases at V and 4 bases at J, while the number of junction bases matched to no gene is 5.

The chain joins TRBV30 to TRBJ1-2; 10 of the junction bases match TRBD1. The source material was PBMCs, sampled from a patient treated with natalizumab. This clonotype was obtained from a woman aged 40 to 50 with progressive multifocal leukoencephalopathy. The sequenced DNA: TGTGCCTGGAGTGTACGGGACAGGGGAGCCTATGGCTACACCTTC. This sequence encodes CAWSVRDRGAYGYTF.